Presented here are 10 T cell receptor beta chains from one specimen sequenced in a study of shared clonotypes between healthy human individuals. Sequenced by immunoSEQ multiplex PCR; TCRdb stores in-frame clones only, minus some. Of roughly 1.5 million clones in the sample, 95% to 99% were seen once. Material: naive CD4+ T cells sorted from blood. Subset given: CD45RA+ positively selected. The receptors derive from a young man in good health.

The chain links TRBV11-2 to TRBJ2-7; D gene uncertain. The CDR3 runs 15 residues. Germline V gene data show CDR1 as SGHAT and CDR2 as FQNNGV. The germline V and J ends were trimmed by 6 bases and 2 bases, with 17 bases remaining between them. Here the CDR3 DNA reads TGTGCCAGCAGTCCCCCCCTCCTAGGAGCCTACGAGCAGTACTTC. Protein sequence: CASSPPLLGAYEQYF.

The gene calls are TRBV2 and TRBJ2-2, with 8 bases matching TRBD2. The J segment lost 6 bases and the V segment lost 6 bases, leaving 6 bases of the junction unmatched. CDR3 length: 14 amino acids. Germline CDR1 is SNHLY and CDR2 is FYNNEI. The DNA of the CDR3 is TGTGCCAGCAGCGGGAGGGTAAGGGCCGGGGAGCTGTTTTTT. This gives the protein CASSGRVRAGELFF.

CDR3 DNA: TGTGCCAGCAGCTTATCAGGGGGCGATCAGCCCCAGCATTTT. The encoded protein is CASSLSGGDQPQHF. The J gene is TRBJ1-5, the V gene TRBV7-9; TRBD1 agrees at 8 bases. The V gene's germline CDR1 is SEHNR and CDR2 FQNEAQ (reference sequence). The CDR3 extends over 14 amino acids. The V gene end was trimmed by 2 bases and the J gene end by 5 bases; junction bases not matched to a gene: 2.

V gene TRBV27 combines with J gene TRBJ2-7, with D perhaps TRBD1 or TRBD2 (5 bases each). CDR3 length equals 13 residues. V was shortened by 4 bases and J by 3 bases, with 10 bases between the two germline ends. Germline V gene data show CDR1 as MNHEY and CDR2 as SMNVEV (reference sequence). The CDR3 coding sequence is TGTGCCAGCAGTTCGGGACGGAACTACGAGCAGTACTTC. Protein sequence: CASSSGRNYEQYF.

The chain combines TRBV6-1 with TRBJ1-4; no clear D. V was clipped by 2 bases and J by 8 bases, with 12 bases between them. This CDR3 spans 14 amino acids. Germline V CDR1 and CDR2: MNHNS, SASEGT. The CDR3 loop is CASSEPTGIEKLFF. DNA of the CDR3: TGTGCCAGCAGTGAACCCACTGGAATCGAAAAACTGTTTTTT.

Here the CDR3 DNA reads TGTGCCAGCAGCTTAGGTGCTAGACCTCACAGCAATGAGCAGTTCTTC. This gives the protein CASSLGARPHSNEQFF. The chain recombines TRBV11-2 with TRBJ2-1, with D hard to call. The germline V gene encodes CDR1 SGHAT and CDR2 FQNNGV. V was cut by 1 base and J by 6 bases, with 16 bases left in between. The CDR3 is 16 amino acids. The full variable domain, in which reference TRBV11-2 and TRBJ2-1 provide the parts outside the CDR3, is EAGVAQSPRYKIIEKRQSVAFWCNPISGHATLYWYQQILGQGPKLLIQFQNNGVVDDSQLPKDRFSAERLKGVDSTLKIQPAKLEDSAVYLCASSLGARPHSNEQFFGPGTRLTVL.

The J gene is TRBJ2-1, the V gene TRBV7-9; 9 bases are shared with TRBD2. The CDR3 totals 17 residues. Germline lookup yields CDR1 SEHNR and CDR2 FQNEAQ (reference sequence). V lost 0 bases to trimming and J lost 3 bases; unmatched junction nucleotides: 6. CDR3 residues: CASSLALGLAIYNEQFF. The DNA of the CDR3 is TGTGCCAGCAGCTTAGCGCTGGGACTAGCTATCTACAATGAGCAGTTCTTC. Together with reference TRBV7-9 and TRBJ2-1, the CDR3 gives the full variable domain: DTGVSQNPRHKITKRGQNVTFRCDPISEHNRLYWYRQTLGQGPEFLTYFQNEAQLEKSRLLSDRFSAERPKGSFSTLEIQRTEQGDSAMYLCASSLALGLAIYNEQFFGPGTRLTVL.

The gene calls are TRBV10-1 and TRBJ1-5; unclear D gene. The CDR3 extends over 11 amino acids. The V and J ends lost 4 bases and 5 bases respectively, with 3 bases between them. Germline V gives CDR1 WNHNN, CDR2 SYGVQD (reference sequence). Here the CDR3 DNA reads TGCGCCAGCAGTGGGTATCAGCCCCAGCATTTT. This translates into CASSGYQPQHF.

V usage is TRBV7-3 and J usage is TRBJ2-2, with TRBD1 matching over 7 bases. The V segment lost 5 bases and the J segment 2 bases; nucleotides outside the gene matches: 11. The CDR3 spans 17 residues. The V gene's germline CDR1 is SGHTA and CDR2 FQGTGA. The DNA of the CDR3 is TGTGCCAGCAGCCCAAGACCCGGGACAGTCAACACCGGGGAGCTGTTTTTT. Translated: CASSPRPGTVNTGELFF.

This clone was picked up one time. This chain links TRBV28 with TRBJ1-2; tentative D call: TRBD1 (5 bases). Trimming removed 4 bases from V and 1 base from J, with 10 bases in between. The CDR3 covers 14 residues. Germline V CDR1 and CDR2: MDHEN, SYDVKM. The CDR3 here is CASSYLGGNYGYTF. The CDR3 DNA reads as TGTGCCAGCAGTTACCTTGGGGGTAACTATGGCTACACCTTC.